The T cell receptor beta chain described here comes from a study of T cell changes during pregnancy in multiple sclerosis. This clone was seen a handful of times. V was pared by 3 bases and J by 1 base, with 15 bases between. Germline V gene data show CDR1 as KGHSH and CDR2 as LQKENI. This CDR3 is 16 amino acids long. Produced via immunoSEQ multiplex PCR; TCRdb's table is partial and in-frame only. The sample lists some 110,000 clones, roughly 92% seen once, with roughly 1.5% in the top ten. This clonotype originated in a female donor with multiple sclerosis, enrolled in a pregnancy study. The gene calls are TRBV18 and TRBJ1-1, with a tentative D call TRBD1 (5 bases). Here the sequenced sample was peripheral blood, taken after pregnancy. The CDR3 spells CASSPSWSRANTEAFF. In DNA form, the CDR3 reads TGTGCCAGCTCACCTTCCTGGTCCAGGGCGAACACTGAAGCTTTCTTT. Full variable domain (missing parts from reference TRBV18 and TRBJ1-1): NAGVMQNPRHLVRRRGQEARLRCSPMKGHSHVYWYRQLPEEGLKFMVYLQKENIIDESGMPKERFSAEFPKEGPSILRIQQVVRGDSAAYFCASSPSWSRANTEAFFGQGTRLTVV.